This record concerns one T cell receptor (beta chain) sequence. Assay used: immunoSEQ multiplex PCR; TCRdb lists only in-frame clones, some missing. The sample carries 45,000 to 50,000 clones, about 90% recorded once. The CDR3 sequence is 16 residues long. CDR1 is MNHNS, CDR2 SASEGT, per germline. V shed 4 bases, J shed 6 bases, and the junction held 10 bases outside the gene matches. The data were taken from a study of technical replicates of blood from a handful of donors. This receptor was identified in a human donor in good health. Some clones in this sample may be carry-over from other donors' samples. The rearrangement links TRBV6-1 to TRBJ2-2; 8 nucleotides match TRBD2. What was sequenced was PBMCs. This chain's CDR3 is CASSGPGTRLSGELFF. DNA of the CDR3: TGTGCCAGCAGTGGGCCCGGGACTAGATTATCCGGGGAGCTGTTTTTT.